This T cell receptor (beta chain) was retrieved from a study of cytomegalovirus exposure and HLA in healthy donors. Study-wide points: The listing of roughly 160 TCR beta chains classed them as cytomegalovirus-associated. Most observed TCR sequences were rare, whereas some public TCRs were detected in many donors.

TCRdb's copy holds only in-frame clones and misses some; the assay was immunoSEQ multiplex PCR. The sample includes more than 120,000 clones, roughly 89% of them seen just once. Concerning this clone: Its antigen is still unknown.

The source of this sequence is a man aged 18 to 30 in good health and CMV-seropositive. Sequencing was performed on PBMCs.

Here the CDR3 DNA reads TGCGCCAGCAGCCCCCTTAGCGGGGGATACACCGGGGAGCTGTTTTTT. It translates to CASSPLSGGYTGELFF. The V gene is TRBV5-1, the J gene TRBJ2-2; TRBD2 agrees at 9 bases. V lost 4 bases and J lost 3; bases outside the gene matches: 7. CDR1 and CDR2 from the germline V gene are SGHRS and YFSETQ. The length of the CDR3 is 16 residues.